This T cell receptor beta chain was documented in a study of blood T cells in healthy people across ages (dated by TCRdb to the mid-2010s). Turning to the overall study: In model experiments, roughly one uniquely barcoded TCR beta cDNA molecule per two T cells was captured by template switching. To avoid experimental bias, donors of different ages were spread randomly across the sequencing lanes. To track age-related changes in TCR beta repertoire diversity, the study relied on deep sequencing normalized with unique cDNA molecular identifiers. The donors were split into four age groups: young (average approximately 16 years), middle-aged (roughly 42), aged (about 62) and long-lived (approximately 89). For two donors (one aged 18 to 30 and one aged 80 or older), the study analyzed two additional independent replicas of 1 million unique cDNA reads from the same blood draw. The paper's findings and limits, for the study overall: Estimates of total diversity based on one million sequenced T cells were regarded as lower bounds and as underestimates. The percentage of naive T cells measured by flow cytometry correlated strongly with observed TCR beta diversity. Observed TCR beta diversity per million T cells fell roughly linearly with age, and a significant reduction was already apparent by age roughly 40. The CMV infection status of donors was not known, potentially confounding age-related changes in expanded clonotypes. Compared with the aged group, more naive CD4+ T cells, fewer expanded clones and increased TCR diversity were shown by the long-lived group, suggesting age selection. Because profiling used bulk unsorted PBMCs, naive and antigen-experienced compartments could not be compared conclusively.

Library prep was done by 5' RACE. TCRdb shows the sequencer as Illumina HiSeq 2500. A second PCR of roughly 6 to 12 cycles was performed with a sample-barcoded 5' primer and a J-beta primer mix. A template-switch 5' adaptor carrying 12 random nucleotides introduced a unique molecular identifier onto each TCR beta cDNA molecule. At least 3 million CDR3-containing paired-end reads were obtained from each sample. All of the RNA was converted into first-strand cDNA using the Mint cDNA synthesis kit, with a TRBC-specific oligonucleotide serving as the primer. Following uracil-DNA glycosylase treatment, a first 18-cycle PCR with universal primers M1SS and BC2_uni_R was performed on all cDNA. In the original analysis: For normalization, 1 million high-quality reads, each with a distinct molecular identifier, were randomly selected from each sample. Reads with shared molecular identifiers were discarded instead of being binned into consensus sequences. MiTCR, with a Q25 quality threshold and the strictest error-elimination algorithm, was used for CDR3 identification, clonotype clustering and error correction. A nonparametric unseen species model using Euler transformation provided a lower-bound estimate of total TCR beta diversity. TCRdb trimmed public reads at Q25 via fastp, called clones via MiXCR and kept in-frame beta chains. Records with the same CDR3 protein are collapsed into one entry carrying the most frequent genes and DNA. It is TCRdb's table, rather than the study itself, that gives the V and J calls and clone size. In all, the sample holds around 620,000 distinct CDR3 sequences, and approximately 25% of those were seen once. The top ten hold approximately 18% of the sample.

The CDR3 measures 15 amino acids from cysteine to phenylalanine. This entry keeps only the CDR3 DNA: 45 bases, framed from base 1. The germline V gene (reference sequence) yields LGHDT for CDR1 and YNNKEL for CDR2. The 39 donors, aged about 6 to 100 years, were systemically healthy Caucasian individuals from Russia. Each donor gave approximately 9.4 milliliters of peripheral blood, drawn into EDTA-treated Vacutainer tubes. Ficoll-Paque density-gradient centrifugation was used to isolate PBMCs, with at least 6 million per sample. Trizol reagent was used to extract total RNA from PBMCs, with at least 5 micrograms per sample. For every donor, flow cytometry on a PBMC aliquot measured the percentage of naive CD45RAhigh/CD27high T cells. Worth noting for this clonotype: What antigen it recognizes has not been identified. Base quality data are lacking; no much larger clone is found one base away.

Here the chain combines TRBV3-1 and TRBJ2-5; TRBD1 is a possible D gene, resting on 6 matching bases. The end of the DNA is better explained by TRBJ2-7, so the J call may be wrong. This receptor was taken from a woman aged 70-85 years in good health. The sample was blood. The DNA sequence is TGTGCCAGCAGCCAAGGGGGGCAGGGAACCTACGAGCAGTACTTC. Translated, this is CASSQGGQGTYEQYF.